This T cell receptor beta chain is from a study of response to subunit inactivated influenza vaccine. Regarding the study as a whole: The authors proposed limited new T cell recruitment per seasonal influenza vaccination.

TCRdb fed the RT-PCR reads into MiXCR, producing one record per CDR3 protein. The repertoire consists of hundreds of thousands of distinct CDR3 sequences, with over 25% occurring once and the leading ten covering under 2.5%. Trimming removed 1 base at V and 0 bases at J, with 8 bases between. Germline V gene data show CDR1 as SGHRS and CDR2 as YFSETQ. The CDR3 sequence is 15 residues long. As for this clonotype: No antigen is known for it.

This specimen was CD4+ T cells sorted from PBMCs, taken more than 4 days after vaccination. This rearrangement joins TRBV5-1 to TRBJ1-3; D unclear. The receptor was derived from a man in his fifties who received an inactivated influenza vaccine. DNA for the CDR3: TGCGCCAGCAGCTTGTCGCTCGTCTCTGGAAACACCATATATTTT. It codes for CASSLSLVSGNTIYF.